The 10 T cell receptor beta chains in this list originate from one sample, sequenced in a study of blood T cell repertoires in COVID-19 (dated by TCRdb to about 2020). The library was made by the immunoSEQ multiplex PCR assay. TCRdb took over this immuneACCESS table, retaining in-frame rearrangements with V and J assigned. Such tables are incomplete; in checked studies, under half of the missing clones stem from an unresolved V gene, and the remainder is unexplained. In all, the sample holds about 220,000 clones, and 85% of those were seen once. The top ten clonotypes cover roughly 2.2% of the sample. The sequencing sample was made of peripheral blood. The receptor source for this set is a woman in her 70s with COVID-19, enrolled during active disease.

The gene calls are TRBV5-1 and TRBJ2-3, with 7 bases lining up with TRBD1. The CDR3 length is 16 residues. Losses at the gene ends were 0 bases for V and 6 bases for J; bases not matched to a gene: 10. Germline assignment: CDR1 SGHRS and CDR2 YFSETQ. The CDR3: CASSLGGQRRRDTQYF. The CDR3 nucleotides read TGCGCCAGCAGCTTGGGGGGACAGCGAAGAAGGGATACGCAGTATTTT.

The V and J genes are TRBV18 and TRBJ2-6; 9 bases map to TRBD1. The germline V gene has CDR1 KGHSH and CDR2 LQKENI. CDR3 length: 17 amino acids. Trimming at V came to 2 bases and at J to 1 base, leaving 3 bases not matched to a gene. CDR3 in amino acids: CASSPTGTGSGANVLTF. In DNA, the CDR3 is TGTGCCAGCTCACCAACCGGGACAGGGTCTGGGGCCAACGTCCTGACTTTC.

In DNA form, the CDR3 reads TGTGCCAGCAGTTACTCGTTCACAGCCAAAGGTGATCAGCCCCAGCATTTT. This sequence encodes CASSYSFTAKGDQPQHF. This chain uses TRBV6-2 or TRBV6-3 with TRBJ1-5, with D unclear. The CDR3 contains 17 residues. The germline V gene has CDR1 MNHEY and CDR2 SVGEGT. Trimming removed 0 bases from V and 5 bases from J, with 17 bases in between.

V and J are TRBV5-1 and TRBJ1-2; no clear D gene. CDR1 SGHRS and CDR2 YFSETQ come from the germline V gene. With 0 bases removed from V and 4 bases from J, the gap between germline ends came to 10 bases. The CDR3 extends over 14 amino acids. DNA for the CDR3: TGCGCCAGCAGCTTGGACCCTGCCGGCTATGGCTACACCTTC. This sequence encodes CASSLDPAGYGYTF.

V is TRBV21-1 and J is TRBJ2-5; no check of the table's D call, TRBD1, against the DNA was made. TRBV21-1 has pseudogene status. CDR3 length equals 20 residues. The CDR3 protein is CASSTCGTGDRPTTQETQYF. The CDR3 bases are TGTGCCAGCAGCACTTGTGGGACAGGCGATAGGCCCACCACTCAAGAGACCCAGTACTTC.

The rearrangement links TRBV6-4 to TRBJ2-2; TRBD2 might be the D (5 bases). Between the trimmed V and J ends, which lost 7 bases and 0 bases, there was a span of 12 bases. Germline CDR1 is MRHNA and CDR2 is SNTAGT. The CDR3 extends over 15 amino acids. CDR3 sequence: CASKRENTNTGELFF. CDR3 DNA sequence: TGTGCCAGCAAGAGGGAAAACACGAACACCGGGGAGCTGTTTTTT.

The chain links TRBV18 to TRBJ1-2; TRBD1 aligns across 12 bases. Germline CDR1 is KGHSH and CDR2 is LQKENI. The CDR3 totals 14 residues. The junction had 6 bases not matched to a gene; V was cut back by 6 bases and J by 7 bases. The DNA of the CDR3 is TGTGCCAGCTCTCCGGGACAGGGGGCGCGTGGCTACACCTTC. Amino acids: CASSPGQGARGYTF.

This chain links TRBV6-5 with TRBJ2-4; TRBD1 aligns across 9 bases. With V trimmed by 7 bases and J by 8 bases, 6 bases remained unmatched. Looked up from germline, CDR1 is MNHEY and CDR2 is SVGAGI. This CDR3 contains 13 residues. The CDR3 reads CASKGTGRDIQYF. DNA for the CDR3: TGTGCCAGCAAGGGGACAGGGAGGGACATTCAGTACTTC.

This clone was counted once. This CDR3 is also generated by other DNA sequences in the sample. The rearrangement links TRBV19 to TRBJ2-2; tentatively, D is TRBD1 (5 bases). The CDR3 is made up of 13 amino acids. Germline lookup yields CDR1 LNHDA and CDR2 SQIVND (reference sequence). With 5 bases removed from V and 6 bases from J, the gap between germline ends came to 10 bases. The chain's CDR3 is CASSWGQAGELFF. For the CDR3, the DNA is TGTGCCAGTAGTTGGGGCCAGGCCGGGGAGCTGTTTTTT.

The chain uses TRBV7-3 and TRBJ1-6; 10 bases line up with TRBD1. The germline gives CDR1 SGHTA, CDR2 FQGTGA. V lost 3 bases, J lost 11 bases, and 4 bases stayed unmatched. The CDR3 extends over 14 amino acids. The CDR3 here is CASSLRGQGTPLHF. The CDR3, as DNA: TGTGCCAGCAGCTTGCGGGGACAGGGGACACCCCTCCACTTT.